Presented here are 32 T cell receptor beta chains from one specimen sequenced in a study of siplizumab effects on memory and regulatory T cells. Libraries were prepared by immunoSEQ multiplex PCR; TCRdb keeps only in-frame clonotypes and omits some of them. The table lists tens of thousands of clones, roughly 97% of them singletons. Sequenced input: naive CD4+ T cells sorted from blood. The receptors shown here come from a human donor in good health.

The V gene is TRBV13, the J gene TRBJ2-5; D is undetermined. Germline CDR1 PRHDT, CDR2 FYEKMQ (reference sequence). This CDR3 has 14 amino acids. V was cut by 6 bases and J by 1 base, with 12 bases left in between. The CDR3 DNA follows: TGTGCCAGCAGTTCTCGACGGACCCAAGAGACCCAGTACTTC. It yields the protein CASSSRRTQETQYF.

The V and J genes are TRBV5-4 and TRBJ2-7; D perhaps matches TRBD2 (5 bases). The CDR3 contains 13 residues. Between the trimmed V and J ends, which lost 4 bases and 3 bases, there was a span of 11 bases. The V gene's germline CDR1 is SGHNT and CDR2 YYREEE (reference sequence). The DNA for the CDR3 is TGTGCCAGCAGCCCGGGGATTATCTACGAGCAGTACTTC. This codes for CASSPGIIYEQYF.

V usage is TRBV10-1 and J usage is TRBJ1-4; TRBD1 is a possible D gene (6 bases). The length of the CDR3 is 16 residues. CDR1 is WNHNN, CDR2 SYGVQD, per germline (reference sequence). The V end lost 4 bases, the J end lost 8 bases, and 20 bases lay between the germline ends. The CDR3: CASSGGVGGEVEKLFF. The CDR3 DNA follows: TGCGCCAGCAGTGGTGGGGTAGGGGGGGAGGTGGAAAAACTGTTTTTT.

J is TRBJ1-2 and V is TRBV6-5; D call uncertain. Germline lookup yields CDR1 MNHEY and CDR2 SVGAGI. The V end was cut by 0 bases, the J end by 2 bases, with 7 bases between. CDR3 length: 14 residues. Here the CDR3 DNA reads TGTGCCAGCAGTTACTCGAAGAAAAACTATGGCTACACCTTC. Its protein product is CASSYSKKNYGYTF.

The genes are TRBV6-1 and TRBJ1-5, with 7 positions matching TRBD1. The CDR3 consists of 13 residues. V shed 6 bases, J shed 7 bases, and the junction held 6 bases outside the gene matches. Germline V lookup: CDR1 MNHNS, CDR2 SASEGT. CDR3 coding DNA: TGTGCCAGCAGCGGAACAGGGGTACAGCCCCAGCATTTT. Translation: CASSGTGVQPQHF.

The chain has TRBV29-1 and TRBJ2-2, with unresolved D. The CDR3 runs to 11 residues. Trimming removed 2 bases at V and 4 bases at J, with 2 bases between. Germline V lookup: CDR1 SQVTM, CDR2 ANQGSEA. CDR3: CSVESTGELFF. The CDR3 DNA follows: TGCAGCGTTGAAAGCACCGGGGAGCTGTTTTTT.

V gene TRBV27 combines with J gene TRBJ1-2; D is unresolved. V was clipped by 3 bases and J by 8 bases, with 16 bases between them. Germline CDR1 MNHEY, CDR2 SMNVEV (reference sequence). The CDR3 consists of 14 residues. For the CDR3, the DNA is TGTGCCAGCAGTTTGAACGGATTCTCTTGGGGCTACACCTTC. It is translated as CASSLNGFSWGYTF.

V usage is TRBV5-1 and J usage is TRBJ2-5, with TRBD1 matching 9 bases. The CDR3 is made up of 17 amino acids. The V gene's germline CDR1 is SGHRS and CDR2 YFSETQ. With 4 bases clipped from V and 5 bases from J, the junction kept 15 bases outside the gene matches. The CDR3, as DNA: TGCGCCAGCAGCCTATCGCCCCCGGGACAGGGAACGGAGACCCAGTACTTC. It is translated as CASSLSPPGQGTETQYF.

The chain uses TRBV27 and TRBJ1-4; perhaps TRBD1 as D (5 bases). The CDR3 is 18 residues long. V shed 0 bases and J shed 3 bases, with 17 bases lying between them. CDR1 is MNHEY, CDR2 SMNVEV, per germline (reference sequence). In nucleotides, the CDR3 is TGTGCCAGCAGTTTATCTCCCAGACGGGAGGGGTCTAATGAAAAACTGTTTTTT. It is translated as CASSLSPRREGSNEKLFF.

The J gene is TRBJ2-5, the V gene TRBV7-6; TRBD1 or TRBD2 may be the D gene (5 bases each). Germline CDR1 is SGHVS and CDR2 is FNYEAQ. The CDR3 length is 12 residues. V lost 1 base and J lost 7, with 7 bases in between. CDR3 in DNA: TGTGCCAGCAGCTTAGAGAGGGGGACCCAGTACTTC. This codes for CASSLERGTQYF.

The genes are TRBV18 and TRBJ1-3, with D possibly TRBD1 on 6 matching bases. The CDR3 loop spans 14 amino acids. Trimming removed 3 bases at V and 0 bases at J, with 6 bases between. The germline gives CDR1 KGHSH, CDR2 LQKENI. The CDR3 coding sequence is TGTGCCAGCTCACCGGACAGCTCTGGAAACACCATATATTTT. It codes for CASSPDSSGNTIYF.

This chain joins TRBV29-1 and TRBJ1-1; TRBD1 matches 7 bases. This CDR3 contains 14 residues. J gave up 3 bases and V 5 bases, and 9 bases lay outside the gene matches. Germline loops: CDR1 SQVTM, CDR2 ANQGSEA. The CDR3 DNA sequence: TGCAGCGTTATACGGACAGGTTTCTACACTGAAGCTTTCTTT. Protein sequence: CSVIRTGFYTEAFF.

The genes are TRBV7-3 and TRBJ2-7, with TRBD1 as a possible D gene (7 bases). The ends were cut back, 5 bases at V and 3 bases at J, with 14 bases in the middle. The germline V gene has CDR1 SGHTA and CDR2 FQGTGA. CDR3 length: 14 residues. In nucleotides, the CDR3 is TGTGCCAGCAGCGCGGGACAGCTTCTCTACGAGCAGTACTTC. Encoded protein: CASSAGQLLYEQYF.

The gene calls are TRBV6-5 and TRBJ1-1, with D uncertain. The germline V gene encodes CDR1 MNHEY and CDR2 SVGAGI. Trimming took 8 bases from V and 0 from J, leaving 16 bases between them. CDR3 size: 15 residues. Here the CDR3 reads CASRRADRMNTEAFF. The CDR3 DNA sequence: TGTGCCAGCCGTCGGGCGGATAGAATGAACACTGAAGCTTTCTTT.

CDR3 protein: CAISESLGAGGYTF. The CDR3 nucleotides are TGTGCCATCAGTGAGTCGCTGGGGGCGGGTGGCTACACCTTC. The rearrangement uses TRBV10-3 and TRBJ1-2; weak D call: TRBD1 (6 bases). Germline V gene data show CDR1 as ENHRY and CDR2 as SYGVKD. Trimming removed 0 bases at V and 7 bases at J, with 12 bases between. This CDR3 region has 14 residues.

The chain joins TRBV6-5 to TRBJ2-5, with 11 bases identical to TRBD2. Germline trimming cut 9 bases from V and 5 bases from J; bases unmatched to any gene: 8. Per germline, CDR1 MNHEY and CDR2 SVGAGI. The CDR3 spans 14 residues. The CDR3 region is CASSSGGLGETQYF. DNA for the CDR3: TGTGCCAGTTCTAGCGGGGGGCTAGGGGAGACCCAGTACTTC.

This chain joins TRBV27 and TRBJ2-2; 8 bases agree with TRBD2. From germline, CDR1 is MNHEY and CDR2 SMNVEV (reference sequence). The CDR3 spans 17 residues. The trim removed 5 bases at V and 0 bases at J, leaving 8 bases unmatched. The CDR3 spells CASSLVGRGANTGELFF. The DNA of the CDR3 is TGTGCCAGCAGTCTGGTCGGGCGGGGGGCGAACACCGGGGAGCTGTTTTTT.

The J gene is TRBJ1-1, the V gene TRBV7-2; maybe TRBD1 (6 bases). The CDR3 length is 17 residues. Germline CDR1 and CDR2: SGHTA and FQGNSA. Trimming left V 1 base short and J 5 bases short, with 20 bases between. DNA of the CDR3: TGTGCCAGCAGCTTAGATCCCCTTGCCAGGGGCGGAACTGAAGCTTTCTTT. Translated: CASSLDPLARGGTEAFF.

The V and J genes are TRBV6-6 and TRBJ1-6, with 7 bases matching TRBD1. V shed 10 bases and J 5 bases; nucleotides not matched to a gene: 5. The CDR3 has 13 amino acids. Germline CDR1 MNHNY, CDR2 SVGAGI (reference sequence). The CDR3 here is CATSGGHNSPLHF. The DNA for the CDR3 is TGTGCCACCTCAGGGGGACATAATTCACCCCTCCACTTT.

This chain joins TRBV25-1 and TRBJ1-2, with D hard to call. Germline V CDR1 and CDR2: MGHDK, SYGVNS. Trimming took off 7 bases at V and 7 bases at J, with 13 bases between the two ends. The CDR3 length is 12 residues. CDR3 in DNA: TGTGCCAGCATAGGGCAGATCGGTGGCTACACCTTC. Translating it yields CASIGQIGGYTF.

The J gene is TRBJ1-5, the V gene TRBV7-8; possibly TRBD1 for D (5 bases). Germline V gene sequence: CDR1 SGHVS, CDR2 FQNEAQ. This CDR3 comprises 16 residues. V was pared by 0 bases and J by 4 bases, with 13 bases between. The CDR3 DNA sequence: TGTGCCAGCAGCTTAGCCAGGGAATCCCGAAATCAGCCCCAGCATTTT. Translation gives CASSLARESRNQPQHF.

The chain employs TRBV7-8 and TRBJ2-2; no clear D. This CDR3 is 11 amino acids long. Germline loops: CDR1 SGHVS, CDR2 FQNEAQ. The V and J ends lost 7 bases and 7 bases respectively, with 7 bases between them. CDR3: CASTVLGELFF. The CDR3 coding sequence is TGTGCCAGCACGGTCCTCGGGGAGCTGTTTTTT. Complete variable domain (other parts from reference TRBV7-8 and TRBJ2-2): GAGVSQSPRYKVAKRGQDVALRCDPISGHVSLFWYQQALGQGPEFLTYFQNEAQLDKSGLPSDRFFAERPEGSVSTLKIQRTQQEDSAVYLCASTVLGELFFGEGSRLTVL.

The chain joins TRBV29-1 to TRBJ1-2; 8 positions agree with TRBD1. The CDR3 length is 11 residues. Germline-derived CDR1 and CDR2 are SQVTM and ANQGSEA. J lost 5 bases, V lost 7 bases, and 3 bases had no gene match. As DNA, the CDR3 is TGCAGCGAGGGGACAGGTTATGGCTACACCTTC. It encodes CSEGTGYGYTF.

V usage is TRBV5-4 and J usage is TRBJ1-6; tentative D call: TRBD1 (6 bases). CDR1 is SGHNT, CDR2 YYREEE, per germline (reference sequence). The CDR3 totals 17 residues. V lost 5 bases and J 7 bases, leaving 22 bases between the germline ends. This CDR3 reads CASSSGQTQTINSPLHF. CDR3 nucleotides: TGTGCCAGCAGTTCCGGACAGACCCAGACTATCAATTCACCCCTCCACTTT.

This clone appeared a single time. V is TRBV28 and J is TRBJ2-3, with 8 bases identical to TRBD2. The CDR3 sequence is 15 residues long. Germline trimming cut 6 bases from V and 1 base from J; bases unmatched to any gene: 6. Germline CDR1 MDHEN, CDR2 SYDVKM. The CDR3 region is CASRGTSRGTDTQYF. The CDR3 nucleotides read TGTGCCAGCAGGGGGACTAGTCGCGGCACAGATACGCAGTATTTT.

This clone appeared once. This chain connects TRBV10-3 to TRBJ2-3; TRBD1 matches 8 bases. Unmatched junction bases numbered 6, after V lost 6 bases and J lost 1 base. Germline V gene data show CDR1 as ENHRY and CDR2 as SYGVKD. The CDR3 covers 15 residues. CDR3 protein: CAIRSQDRGTDTQYF. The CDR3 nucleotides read TGTGCCATCAGGTCACAGGACAGGGGCACAGATACGCAGTATTTT.

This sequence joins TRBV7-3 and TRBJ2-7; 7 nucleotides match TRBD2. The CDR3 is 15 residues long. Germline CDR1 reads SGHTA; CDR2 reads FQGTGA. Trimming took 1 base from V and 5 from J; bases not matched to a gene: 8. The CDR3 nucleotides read TGTGCCAGCAGCTTAAGGGCAGGGAGGGAAGACGAGCAGTACTTC. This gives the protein CASSLRAGREDEQYF.

The CDR3 DNA reads as TGTGCCAGCAGGCCCGGCCGCCTGGAGACCCAGTACTTC. It translates to CASRPGRLETQYF. The chain recombines TRBV2 with TRBJ2-5; D remains ambiguous. V lost 6 bases and J 5 bases, leaving 13 bases between the germline ends. Germline CDR1 reads SNHLY; CDR2 reads FYNNEI. The CDR3 totals 13 residues.

CDR3 residues: CASSHSDVGSGLYGYTF. The CDR3 nucleotides read TGCGCCAGCAGCCACTCCGACGTGGGGTCGGGTCTCTATGGCTACACCTTC. V is TRBV4-3 and J is TRBJ1-2, with no clear D. This CDR3 is built from 17 residues. Germline V lookup: CDR1 LGHNA, CDR2 YSLEER. Trimming cost V 3 bases and J 4 bases, with 21 bases left between them.

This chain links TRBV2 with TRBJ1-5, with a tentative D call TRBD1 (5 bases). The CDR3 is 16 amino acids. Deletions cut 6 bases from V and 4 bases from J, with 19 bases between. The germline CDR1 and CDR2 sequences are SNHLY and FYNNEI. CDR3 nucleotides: TGTGCCAGCAGCGCACAAGGGGCGGCATTTAATCAGCCCCAGCATTTT. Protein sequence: CASSAQGAAFNQPQHF.

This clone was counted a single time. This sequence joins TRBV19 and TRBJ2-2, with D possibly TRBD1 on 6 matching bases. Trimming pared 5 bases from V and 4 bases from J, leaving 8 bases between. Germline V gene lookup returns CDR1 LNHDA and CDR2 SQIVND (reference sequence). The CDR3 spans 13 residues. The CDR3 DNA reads TGTGCCAGTAGTGGCAGGGGCACCGGGGAGCTGTTTTTT. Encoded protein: CASSGRGTGELFF. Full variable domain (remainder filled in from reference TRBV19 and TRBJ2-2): DGGITQSPKYLFRKEGQNVTLSCEQNLNHDAMYWYRQDPGQGLRLIYYSQIVNDFQKGDIAEGYSVSREKKESFPLTVTSAQKNPTAFYLCASSGRGTGELFFGEGSRLTVL.

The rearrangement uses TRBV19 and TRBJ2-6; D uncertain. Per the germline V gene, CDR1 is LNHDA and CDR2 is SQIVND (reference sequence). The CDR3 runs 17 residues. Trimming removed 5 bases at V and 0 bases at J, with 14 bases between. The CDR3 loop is CASSVNLHPSGANVLTF. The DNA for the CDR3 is TGTGCCAGTAGTGTTAATCTACATCCCTCTGGGGCCAACGTCCTGACTTTC.